The count of the clone carrying this T cell receptor beta chain is one. Trimming cost V 5 bases and J 7 bases, with 15 bases left between them. The germline gives CDR1 MNHEY, CDR2 SVGAGI. The CDR3 runs 15 residues. Per the authors' pipeline: Amplifying reference gene primers gave estimates of nucleated cell counts. Produced via immunoSEQ multiplex PCR; TCRdb's table is partial and in-frame only. Clone size and V and J calls were adopted from that table, with D and trimming inferred from the DNA. The sample has tens of thousands of clones, roughly four fifths seen once; the top ten hold less than 2%. This specimen comes from a study of blood T cell repertoires in COVID-19. Study-level background: Both acute and convalescent COVID-19 samples were obtained from the United States, Italy and Spain.

This receptor was taken from a woman aged 60-70 years with acute or convalescent COVID-19. The V call is TRBV6-5, the J call TRBJ1-6, with D possibly matching TRBD1 (6 bases). Sequencing was performed on peripheral blood. DNA for the CDR3: TGTGCCAGCAGTCTACAGGGAAGAGGCAATTCACCCCTCCACTTT. Translated, it gives CASSLQGRGNSPLHF.